The clone carrying this T cell receptor (beta chain) occurred a few times. Its specificity is unknown. This entry is derived from a study of OX40 agonist ivuxolimab in advanced cancers. Some clones are missing from TCRdb's copy, which holds only in-frame ones; the method was immunoSEQ multiplex PCR. Seen here are under 80,000 clones, over 75% observed once, and the top ten hold 0.5% to 0.6%. This CDR3 is built from 14 residues. Trimming took off 5 bases at V and 2 bases at J, with 10 bases between the two ends. Germline V gene sequence: CDR1 WSHSY, CDR2 SAAADI. Study-level results: The investigators did not determine what antigen specificity the expanded peripheral T cells had. On average, CD8+ T cells had more expanded clones than CD4+.

The TCR comes from an adult with an advanced solid tumor such as melanoma, head and neck, liver or kidney cancer. The sample consisted of CD4+ or CD8+ T cells sorted from blood, taken in a trial of the OX40 agonist ivuxolimab. The chain recombines TRBV10-2 with TRBJ1-3, with D possibly matching TRBD1 (6 bases). The DNA of the CDR3 is TGCGCCAGCAGTCTGGACAGACCTGGAAACACCATATATTTT. It is translated as CASSLDRPGNTIYF.